This TCR beta chain is drawn from a study of blood T cell repertoires in COVID-19. Per the germline V gene, CDR1 is LNHDA and CDR2 is SQIVND (reference sequence). Trimming shortened V by 2 bases and J by 5 bases, and 18 bases separated the two germline ends. The CDR3 consists of 16 residues. In the study's own analysis: Reference gene primers were amplified, and this amplification served to estimate nucleated cell counts. The table came from immunoSEQ multiplex PCR; TCRdb's copy has only in-frame clones and leaves some out. That table gives V, J and clone size, and the DNA gave D and trimming. Seen here are under 250,000 clones, around four fifths observed once, and the top ten hold 4.5% to 5%. Adults between roughly 18 and 95 years of age took part from approximately 24 US areas. This clone occurred once.

The J gene is TRBJ1-1, the V gene TRBV19; D is undetermined. This receptor was taken from a woman aged 45-59 years who had been exposed to COVID-19. The sequencing input was PBMCs or T cells enriched from blood (not recorded which). The CDR3 DNA is TGTGCCAGTAGTATAAGGGATCATACCAGAGGGACTGAAGCTTTCTTT. Protein product: CASSIRDHTRGTEAFF.